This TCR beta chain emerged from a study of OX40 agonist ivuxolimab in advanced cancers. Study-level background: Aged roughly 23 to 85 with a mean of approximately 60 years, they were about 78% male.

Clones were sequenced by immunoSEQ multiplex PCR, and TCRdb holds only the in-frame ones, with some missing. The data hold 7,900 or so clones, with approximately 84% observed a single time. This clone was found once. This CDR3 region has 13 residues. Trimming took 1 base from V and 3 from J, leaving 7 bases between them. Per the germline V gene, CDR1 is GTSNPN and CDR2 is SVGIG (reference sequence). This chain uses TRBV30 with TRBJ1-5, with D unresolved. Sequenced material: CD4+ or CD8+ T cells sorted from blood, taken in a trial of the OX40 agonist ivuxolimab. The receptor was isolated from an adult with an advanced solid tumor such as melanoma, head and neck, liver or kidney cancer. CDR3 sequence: CAWSEAANQPQHF. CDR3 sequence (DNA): TGTGCCTGGAGTGAGGCGGCCAATCAGCCCCAGCATTTT.